This T cell receptor beta chain was documented in a study of cytomegalovirus exposure and HLA in healthy donors. 13 Jbeta primers and 60 Vbeta primers were used for the PCR. The repertoire was sequenced with immunoSEQ multiplex PCR; TCRdb's copy has only in-frame clones and lacks some. The top ten clones hold under 11% of a sample with about 100,000 clones, 75% of them seen once. Source material: PBMCs. The origin of this receptor is a man aged 45-60 years in good health and CMV-seronegative.

CDR3 nucleotide sequence: TGTGCCAGCGCGGACAGATGGGATCAGCCCCAGCATTTT. This gives the protein CASADRWDQPQHF. The chain has TRBV19 and TRBJ1-5; D is possibly TRBD1 (6 bases). CDR1 is LNHDA and CDR2 is SQIVND in the germline V gene (reference sequence). The CDR3 runs 13 residues. V was cut by 9 bases and J by 5 bases, with 14 bases left in between. The full variable domain, rest sourced from reference TRBV19 and TRBJ1-5, is DGGITQSPKYLFRKEGQNVTLSCEQNLNHDAMYWYRQDPGQGLRLIYYSQIVNDFQKGDIAEGYSVSREKKESFPLTVTSAQKNPTAFYLCASADRWDQPQHFGDGTRLSIL.